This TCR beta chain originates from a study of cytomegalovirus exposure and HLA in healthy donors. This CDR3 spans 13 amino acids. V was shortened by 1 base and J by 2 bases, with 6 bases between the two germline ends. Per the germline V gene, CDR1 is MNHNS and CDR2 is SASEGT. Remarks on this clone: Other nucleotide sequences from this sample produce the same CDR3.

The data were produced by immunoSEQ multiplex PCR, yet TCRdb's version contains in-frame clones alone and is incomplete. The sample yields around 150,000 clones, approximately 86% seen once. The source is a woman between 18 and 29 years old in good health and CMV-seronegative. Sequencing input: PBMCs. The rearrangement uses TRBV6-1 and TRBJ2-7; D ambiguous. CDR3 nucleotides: TGTGCCAGCAGTGAAGTCAGGACCTACGAGCAGTACTTC. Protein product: CASSEVRTYEQYF.